The 29 T cell receptor beta chains below were found in one sample sequenced in a study of cytomegalovirus exposure and HLA in healthy donors. The PCR used 60 Vbeta and 13 Jbeta primers. Profiled with immunoSEQ multiplex PCR; TCRdb holds only in-frame clones, not every one. The sample holds around 280,000 clones; approximately 90% are singletons and the top ten take about 2%. Sequenced material: PBMCs. All receptors derive from a woman under 30 in good health and CMV-seronegative.

The chain has TRBV5-6 and TRBJ2-7, with TRBD2 as a possible D gene (5 bases). Germline V CDR1 and CDR2: SGHDT, YYEEEE. This CDR3 is built from 13 residues. V shed 0 bases and J shed 2 bases, with 6 bases lying between them. The CDR3: CASSLGTPYEQYF. CDR3 bases: TGTGCCAGCAGCTTGGGGACTCCCTACGAGCAGTACTTC. The full variable domain, completed using reference TRBV5-6 and TRBJ2-7, is DAGVTQSPTHLIKTRGQQVTLRCSPKSGHDTVSWYQQALGQGPQFIFQYYEEEERQRGNFPDRFSGHQFPNYSSELNVNALLLGDSALYLCASSLGTPYEQYFGPGTRLTVT.

The count of this clone is one. The chain recombines TRBV30 with TRBJ2-1; TRBD1 aligns across 9 bases. The CDR3 consists of 16 residues. The germline V gene has CDR1 GTSNPN and CDR2 SVGIG (reference sequence). The ends lost 0 bases at V and 4 bases at J; junction bases unmatched: 7. The CDR3 reads CAWSVWDRVRYNEQFF. CDR3 coding DNA: TGTGCCTGGAGTGTATGGGACAGGGTGAGGTACAATGAGCAGTTCTTC.

The chain uses TRBV7-9 and TRBJ2-1; D unresolved. Between the trimmed V and J ends, which lost 1 base and 0 bases, there was a span of 7 bases. The germline CDR1 and CDR2 sequences are SEHNR and FQNEAQ (reference sequence). CDR3 size: 15 residues. CDR3 amino acids: CASSLGPSSYNEQFF. Here the CDR3 DNA reads TGTGCCAGCAGCTTAGGGCCAAGCTCCTACAATGAGCAGTTCTTC.

This clone was picked up one time. This chain joins TRBV5-5 and TRBJ1-2; 7 nucleotides match TRBD1. Germline-derived CDR1 and CDR2 are SGHKS and YYEKEE (reference sequence). V lost 0 bases to trimming and J lost 1 base; unmatched junction nucleotides: 3. The CDR3 runs 15 residues. CDR3 protein: CASSLVQGGNYGYTF. The DNA for the CDR3 is TGTGCCAGCAGCTTGGTTCAGGGGGGTAACTATGGCTACACCTTC.

This chain uses TRBV9 with TRBJ2-1, with 14 bases identical to TRBD2. The CDR3 spans 17 residues. Losses at the gene ends were 6 bases for V and 10 bases for J; bases not matched to a gene: 15. The germline V gene encodes CDR1 SGDLS and CDR2 YYNGEE. CDR3 DNA sequence: TGTGCCAGCACCCTGGGAGGGGGGACTAGCGGGGGAGGGGAGCAGTTCTTC. This gives the protein CASTLGGGTSGGGEQFF.

J is TRBJ1-2 and V is TRBV5-1; TRBD1 agrees at 12 bases. Germline lookup yields CDR1 SGHRS and CDR2 YFSETQ. This CDR3 region has 18 residues. Germline trimming cut 3 bases from V and 6 bases from J; bases unmatched to any gene: 15. Written as DNA, the CDR3 is TGCGCCAGCAGCTGGGCGGGGACAGGGGGCAAATTGAGCGATGGCTACACCTTC. This encodes CASSWAGTGGKLSDGYTF.

This chain connects TRBV6-1 to TRBJ2-1; 7 bases are shared with TRBD2. The CDR3 is 17 residues long. Germline loops: CDR1 MNHNS, CDR2 SASEGT. The J segment lost 6 bases and the V segment lost 3 bases, leaving 14 bases of the junction unmatched. The CDR3 sequence is CASSEQSGTNTTNEQFF. The CDR3 nucleotides are TGTGCCAGCAGTGAGCAATCCGGGACTAACACTACCAATGAGCAGTTCTTC.

The J gene is TRBJ1-2, the V gene TRBV7-2; no reliable D call. The CDR3 covers 13 residues. V was cut by 4 bases and J by 4 bases, with 10 bases left in between. Germline V lookup: CDR1 SGHTA, CDR2 FQGNSA. The CDR3 bases are TGTGCCAGCAGCTCGGTCTCCGTCTATGGCTACACCTTC. Protein sequence: CASSSVSVYGYTF.

The rearrangement uses TRBV29-1 and TRBJ1-6; TRBD1 aligns across 10 bases. With 5 bases clipped from V and 10 bases from J, the junction kept 5 bases outside the gene matches. In germline, CDR1 is SQVTM, CDR2 ANQGSEA. This CDR3 spans 13 amino acids. CDR3 sequence (DNA): TGCAGCGTTCTTGAGACAGGGGGCTCACCCCTCCACTTT. It encodes CSVLETGGSPLHF.

Regarding this clone: One end of the junction fails to match germline, which may point to a read error. The rearrangement joins TRBV19 to TRBJ1-4, with TRBD1 matching over 7 bases. Germline values: CDR1 LNHDA, CDR2 SQIVND (reference sequence). The length of the CDR3 is 18 residues. The DNA for the CDR3 is TGTGTCAGTTGGGGCTCTACAGGGGAGGCCGTTTTGGGGGAAAAACTGTTTTTT. Translation gives CVSWGSTGEAVLGEKLFF.

V gene TRBV10-1 combines with J gene TRBJ2-1; TRBD2 matches 9 bases. J was trimmed by 7 bases and V by 2 bases; bases with no gene match: 6. Per the germline V gene, CDR1 is WNHNN and CDR2 is SYGVQD (reference sequence). The CDR3 runs to 15 residues. In DNA form, the CDR3 reads TGCGCCAGCAGTGAGCCGGGACTAGCTTATAATGAGCAGTTCTTC. Residues: CASSEPGLAYNEQFF.

As to this clone: At one boundary the junction diverges from the germline segment, which might be a read error. This chain links TRBV7-9 with TRBJ1-5; 8 positions agree with TRBD1. Germline V CDR1 and CDR2: SEHNR, FQNEAQ (reference sequence). This CDR3 is 16 amino acids long. In nucleotides, the CDR3 is TGTTCCAGCAGCTTAGGGACAGGTGTTGACAATCAGCCCCAGCATTTT. Protein sequence: CSSSLGTGVDNQPQHF.

Details on this clone: The same CDR3 also results from other DNA sequences found in this sample. The chain has TRBV10-3 and TRBJ2-3; 9 nucleotides match TRBD2. The V gene's germline CDR1 is ENHRY and CDR2 SYGVKD. The CDR3 is 16 residues long. Unmatched junction bases numbered 6, after V lost 0 bases and J lost 5 bases. The CDR3 is CAISESLAGGRDTQYF. The CDR3 DNA follows: TGTGCCATCAGTGAGTCGCTCGCGGGGGGGCGAGATACGCAGTATTTT.

The CDR3 loop is CASRPGTSTGELFF. Here the CDR3 DNA reads TGCGCCAGCCGCCCTGGGACTAGCACCGGGGAGCTGTTTTTT. The rearrangement uses TRBV5-1 and TRBJ2-2; 8 positions agree with TRBD2. Per the germline V gene, CDR1 is SGHRS and CDR2 is YFSETQ. The CDR3 runs 14 residues. Unmatched junction bases numbered 6, after V lost 7 bases and J lost 4 bases.

The CDR3 nucleotides read TGTGCCAGCAGGACAGTAGCTTTCTTT. Its protein is CASRTVAFF. This sequence joins TRBV2 and TRBJ1-1; possible D gene TRBD1, 5 bases. The CDR3 length is 9 residues. From germline, CDR1 is SNHLY and CDR2 FYNNEI. Trimming left V 6 bases short and J 10 bases short, with 6 bases between.

The rearrangement uses TRBV2 and TRBJ1-6, with D tentatively TRBD1 (6 bases). The CDR3 loop spans 12 amino acids. Germline V gene data show CDR1 as SNHLY and CDR2 as FYNNEI. Trimming left V 3 bases short and J 9 bases short, with 6 bases between. The CDR3 DNA reads TGTGCCAGCAGTGACAGGGGTTCACCCCTCCACTTT. Residues: CASSDRGSPLHF.

The CDR3 DNA sequence: TGTGCCAGTAGTATCTGGGGGGGGAGCACAGATACGCAGTATTTT. This encodes CASSIWGGSTDTQYF. The chain links TRBV19 to TRBJ2-3; 7 nucleotides match TRBD2. The CDR3 sequence is 15 residues long. V gave up 3 bases and J gave up 0 bases; unmatched junction bases: 3. Germline V gene data show CDR1 as LNHDA and CDR2 as SQIVND (reference sequence).

The chain joins TRBV7-9 to TRBJ2-7; possibly TRBD2 for D (5 bases). V lost 5 bases and J 0 bases, leaving 14 bases between the germline ends. Looked up from germline, CDR1 is SEHNR and CDR2 is FQNEAQ (reference sequence). The CDR3 runs to 15 residues. The CDR3 loop reads CASSPPEGFSYEQYF. The CDR3 DNA reads as TGTGCCAGCAGCCCCCCCGAGGGCTTCTCCTACGAGCAGTACTTC.

The chain is built from TRBV7-9 and TRBJ1-1; TRBD1 is a possible D gene (6 bases). V lost 1 base, J lost 5 bases, and 11 bases lay in between. Per germline, CDR1 SEHNR and CDR2 FQNEAQ (reference sequence). The CDR3 runs 14 residues. The CDR3 nucleotides are TGTGCCAGCAGCTTAGGGACAGTGGGGACTGAAGCTTTCTTT. It is translated as CASSLGTVGTEAFF. The variable domain in full, with the rest retrieved from reference TRBV7-9 and TRBJ1-1, is DTGVSQNPRHKITKRGQNVTFRCDPISEHNRLYWYRQTLGQGPEFLTYFQNEAQLEKSRLLSDRFSAERPKGSFSTLEIQRTEQGDSAMYLCASSLGTVGTEAFFGQGTRLTVV.

The rearrangement joins TRBV2 to TRBJ1-2, with TRBD1 as a possible D gene (6 bases). The CDR3 length is 13 residues. V lost 2 bases and J lost 5, with 9 bases in between. From germline, CDR1 is SNHLY and CDR2 FYNNEI. In nucleotides, the CDR3 is TGTGCCAGCAGTGAACTACAGGGATATGGCTACACCTTC. This sequence encodes CASSELQGYGYTF. Using reference TRBV2 and TRBJ1-2 for the parts outside the CDR3, the full variable domain is EPEVTQTPSHQVTQMGQEVILRCVPISNHLYFYWYRQILGQKVEFLVSFYNNEISEKSEIFDDQFSVERPDGSNFTLKIRSTKLEDSAMYFCASSELQGYGYTFGSGTRLTVV.

The chain joins TRBV10-3 to TRBJ1-1; D may be TRBD1 (5 bases). CDR3 length: 11 residues. Germline-derived CDR1 and CDR2 are ENHRY and SYGVKD. Trimming pared 3 bases from V and 8 bases from J, leaving 7 bases between. Written as DNA, the CDR3 is TGTGCCATCAGTGACCGGACAGAAGCTTTCTTT. Protein: CAISDRTEAFF.

This clone appeared a single time. The CDR3 sequence: CASSPTSGGPLEQFF. The CDR3, as DNA: TGTGCCAGTAGTCCTACTAGCGGGGGGCCCCTGGAGCAGTTCTTC. The V call is TRBV19, the J call TRBJ2-1; 12 bases align to TRBD2. Trimming cost V 5 bases and J 10 bases; bases outside gene matches: 9. Germline CDR1 is LNHDA and CDR2 is SQIVND (reference sequence). The CDR3 runs to 15 residues.

V is TRBV10-3 and J is TRBJ2-7; D may be TRBD2 (6 bases). The germline CDR1 and CDR2 sequences are ENHRY and SYGVKD. This CDR3 has 15 residues. With 5 bases removed from V and 3 bases from J, the gap between germline ends came to 17 bases. The CDR3: CAISTDGGRNYEQYF. The CDR3 nucleotides are TGTGCCATCAGTACCGACGGGGGACGGAACTACGAGCAGTACTTC.

The chain combines TRBV9 with TRBJ1-1; no reliable D call. This CDR3 is built from 14 residues. Trimming removed 3 bases from V and 6 bases from J, with 15 bases in between. Germline-derived CDR1 and CDR2 are SGDLS and YYNGEE. This CDR3 is CASSASVETAEAFF. The CDR3 bases are TGTGCCAGCAGCGCCTCAGTCGAAACAGCTGAAGCTTTCTTT.

This clone turned up a few times. The V and J genes are TRBV7-9 and TRBJ1-4, with 7 positions matching TRBD1. J lost 4 bases, V lost 2 bases, and 4 bases had no gene match. The CDR3 spans 15 residues. Germline V gene data show CDR1 as SEHNR and CDR2 as FQNEAQ (reference sequence). DNA of the CDR3: TGTGCCAGCAGCTTAAGGGGACAGAGTAATGAAAAACTGTTTTTT. Amino acids: CASSLRGQSNEKLFF. Together with reference TRBV7-9 and TRBJ1-4, the CDR3 gives the full variable domain: DTGVSQNPRHKITKRGQNVTFRCDPISEHNRLYWYRQTLGQGPEFLTYFQNEAQLEKSRLLSDRFSAERPKGSFSTLEIQRTEQGDSAMYLCASSLRGQSNEKLFFGSGTQLSVL.

The gene calls are TRBV28 and TRBJ2-5, with D maybe TRBD1 (6 bases). The germline V and J ends were trimmed by 6 bases and 3 bases, with 11 bases remaining between them. Germline V CDR1 and CDR2: MDHEN, SYDVKM. This CDR3 has 13 residues. The chain's CDR3 is CASSNTGKETQYF. The CDR3 DNA sequence: TGTGCCAGCAGCAACACAGGGAAAGAGACCCAGTACTTC.

This clone is a singleton in its sample. The chain joins TRBV7-6 to TRBJ2-6, with a weak D call TRBD2 (5 bases). V was clipped by 4 bases and J by 3 bases, with 19 bases between them. Germline V gives CDR1 SGHVS, CDR2 FNYEAQ. The CDR3 contains 18 residues. The CDR3 here is CASSSLMDSFDGANVLTF. The CDR3 DNA reads as TGTGCCAGCAGCTCCTTAATGGACTCTTTTGATGGGGCCAACGTCCTGACTTTC. Filled out from reference TRBV7-6 and TRBJ2-6, the complete variable domain reads GAGVSQSPRYKVTKRGQDVALRCDPISGHVSLYWYRQALGQGPEFLTYFNYEAQQDKSGLPNDRFSAERPEGSISTLTIQRTEQRDSAMYRCASSSLMDSFDGANVLTFGAGSRLTVL.

V is TRBV7-9 and J is TRBJ1-2; 8 bases line up with TRBD1. The CDR3 is 16 residues long. Germline V gene data show CDR1 as SEHNR and CDR2 as FQNEAQ (reference sequence). The V segment lost 5 bases and the J segment 3 bases; nucleotides outside the gene matches: 11. CDR3 coding DNA: TGTGCCAGCAGCCCTGTCCGGGACAGGCGAGACTATGGCTACACCTTC. It is translated as CASSPVRDRRDYGYTF. Complete variable domain (other parts from reference TRBV7-9 and TRBJ1-2): DTGVSQNPRHKITKRGQNVTFRCDPISEHNRLYWYRQTLGQGPEFLTYFQNEAQLEKSRLLSDRFSAERPKGSFSTLEIQRTEQGDSAMYLCASSPVRDRRDYGYTFGSGTRLTVV.

V and J are TRBV6-5 and TRBJ1-2; possible D gene TRBD1, 6 bases. CDR1 and CDR2 from the germline V gene are MNHEY and SVGAGI. The CDR3 has 13 residues. V was cut by 6 bases and J by 5 bases, with 13 bases left in between. The CDR3: CASSNDRKYGYTF. The CDR3 nucleotides read TGTGCCAGCAGCAACGACAGGAAGTATGGCTACACCTTC.